This T cell receptor (beta chain) was identified during a study of regulatory T cells in long-lasting Graves disease. Study observations and caveats: Rather than thyroid tissue, only peripheral blood underwent study.

Between the trimmed V and J ends, which lost 0 bases and 5 bases, there was a span of 10 bases. Germline CDR1 reads MNHEY; CDR2 reads SVGEGT. CDR3 length: 15 amino acids. For this clonotype: Its antigen is unknown.

As for time point: newly diagnosed GD, antithyroid drugs for less than 3 months. The TCR library was prepared using RNA isolated from PBMCs. Patients all came to the study from an endocrinology department in Xi'an, China. With iRepertoire HTBI primers and Arm-PCR of CDR3 regions, TCR beta libraries were built. TCRdb re-called the multiplex PCR reads through MiXCR, storing one row per CDR3 protein. Of over 450,000 distinct CDR3 sequences in the sample, around 12% were seen once. Another study also made use of these data, one on T cells in Graves' hyperthyroidism and ophthalmopathy. That study adds: HTBI primers were used for first-round RT-PCR of the TCR CDR3.

This TCR was recovered from a woman in her twenties or thirties with Graves disease. This chain links TRBV6-2 or TRBV6-3 with TRBJ2-2; D might be TRBD1 (6 bases). This specimen consisted of peripheral blood mononuclear cells (PBMCs), obtained at new diagnosis, from a patient treated with antithyroid drugs. CDR3 nucleotides: TGTGCCAGCAGTTACTCGGGGCAGGGGACCGGGGAGCTGTTTTTT. This translates into CASSYSGQGTGELFF.